The 29 T cell receptor beta chains below all came from one sample that was sequenced in a study of blood T cell repertoires in COVID-19. Sequencing was performed with immunoSEQ multiplex PCR; in TCRdb, only in-frame clones are kept and a portion is missing. The table shows a few hundred thousand clones, with 88% occurring only once. The specimen was peripheral blood. The receptors here all came from a young man with active or convalescent COVID-19.

The J gene is TRBJ1-5, the V gene TRBV5-5; D perhaps matches TRBD1 (5 bases). Trimming pared 2 bases from V and 6 bases from J, leaving 12 bases between. CDR1 and CDR2 (germline): SGHKS, YYEKEE (reference sequence). The CDR3 extends over 14 amino acids. CDR3: CASSLGPGPQPQHF. CDR3 DNA sequence: TGTGCCAGCAGCTTAGGCCCAGGGCCTCAGCCCCAGCATTTT. Based on the CDR3 plus reference TRBV5-5 and TRBJ1-5, the full variable domain is DAGVTQSPTHLIKTRGQQVTLRCSPISGHKSVSWYQQVLGQGPQFIFQYYEKEERGRGNFPDRFSARQFPNYSSELNVNALLLGDSALYLCASSLGPGPQPQHFGDGTRLSIL.

The chain joins TRBV7-9 to TRBJ1-1; perhaps TRBD1 as D (5 bases). Deletions cut 3 bases from V and 1 base from J, with 12 bases between. The germline CDR1 and CDR2 sequences are SEHNR and FQNEAQ (reference sequence). The CDR3 has 15 residues. The CDR3 sequence is CASSFSRGQNTEAFF. The CDR3, as DNA: TGTGCCAGCAGCTTTAGTCGAGGACAGAACACTGAAGCTTTCTTT.

J is TRBJ2-7 and V is TRBV12-3 or TRBV12-4, with D possibly being TRBD1 (5 bases). The CDR3 is 12 residues long. With 5 bases removed from V and 2 bases from J, the gap between germline ends came to 7 bases. In nucleotides, the CDR3 is TGTGCCAGCAGTCCGGACACCTACGAGCAGTACTTC. This translates into CASSPDTYEQYF.

The chain joins TRBV4-3 to TRBJ2-1; 9 nucleotides match TRBD1. The CDR3 extends over 17 amino acids. CDR1 LGHNA and CDR2 YSLEER come from the germline V gene. With V trimmed by 0 bases and J by 4 bases, 7 bases remained unmatched. The CDR3 DNA sequence: TGCGCCAGCAGCCAAGATTTTGGGGACAGGGCTTACAATGAGCAGTTCTTC. This encodes CASSQDFGDRAYNEQFF.

A few counts support this clone. The rearrangement links TRBV7-9 to TRBJ1-5; D ambiguous. Germline V lookup: CDR1 SEHNR, CDR2 FQNEAQ (reference sequence). The CDR3 is 14 residues long. With 0 bases removed from V and 5 bases from J, the gap between germline ends came to 8 bases. As DNA, the CDR3 is TGTGCCAGCAGCTTAGCCCCGGGAGATCAGCCCCAGCATTTT. This encodes CASSLAPGDQPQHF.

The chain joins TRBV28 to TRBJ1-3, with 9 bases identical to TRBD1. The CDR3 runs 15 residues. J gave up 7 bases and V 1 base, and 5 bases lay outside the gene matches. CDR1 is MDHEN, CDR2 SYDVKM, per germline. The DNA of the CDR3 is TGTGCCAGCAGTTTATACACAGGGGGCCGGAACACCATATATTTT. This gives the protein CASSLYTGGRNTIYF.

The chain recombines TRBV27 with TRBJ2-7, with TRBD1 matching 10 bases. Unmatched junction bases numbered 5, after V lost 3 bases and J lost 3 bases. The CDR3 has 15 amino acids. The germline CDR1 and CDR2 sequences are MNHEY and SMNVEV (reference sequence). CDR3 nucleotides: TGTGCCAGCAGTTTTGTTGGGGACAGGGGCTACGAGCAGTACTTC. Translated, it gives CASSFVGDRGYEQYF.

V usage is TRBV4-1 and J usage is TRBJ2-5; 14 bases map to TRBD2. The CDR3 loop spans 15 amino acids. With 4 bases clipped from V and 5 bases from J, the junction kept 3 bases outside the gene matches. The V gene's germline CDR1 is MGHRA and CDR2 YSYEKL. CDR3 residues: CASSLWTSGGETQYF. The DNA for the CDR3 is TGCGCCAGCAGCCTCTGGACTAGCGGGGGGGAGACCCAGTACTTC.

The chain is built from TRBV5-1 and TRBJ2-7, with D possibly TRBD2 on 6 matching bases. The germline V gene encodes CDR1 SGHRS and CDR2 YFSETQ. Trimming left V 7 bases short and J 7 bases short, with 12 bases between. This CDR3 comprises 11 residues. The CDR3 DNA reads TGCGCCAGCCTATTTGGAGGGGAGCAGTACTTC. Protein sequence: CASLFGGEQYF.

The V call is TRBV5-1, the J call TRBJ1-5, with 10 bases that match TRBD1. The CDR3 is made up of 19 amino acids. Germline V CDR1 and CDR2: SGHRS, YFSETQ. With V trimmed by 6 bases and J by 6 bases, 21 bases remained unmatched. CDR3 residues: CASKRPGQGEIKGGQPQHF. The CDR3 DNA reads as TGCGCCAGCAAGAGACCCGGACAGGGGGAAATAAAAGGTGGTCAGCCCCAGCATTTT.

This rearrangement joins TRBV6-5 to TRBJ1-2; D is unclear. This CDR3 spans 15 amino acids. In germline, CDR1 is MNHEY, CDR2 SVGAGI. The V and J ends lost 0 bases and 4 bases respectively, with 12 bases between them. CDR3 nucleotides: TGTGCCAGCAGTTACTCTGTGGCGGGTACCTATGGCTACACCTTC. Translated, it gives CASSYSVAGTYGYTF.

The rearrangement links TRBV2 to TRBJ1-2; D call uncertain. The germline CDR1 and CDR2 sequences are SNHLY and FYNNEI. Trimming stripped 0 bases from V and 8 bases from J, with 16 bases between. The CDR3 loop spans 15 amino acids. CDR3 bases: TGTGCCAGCAGTGAAGCGCTTCCCAGGCATGGCGGCTACACCTTC. Its protein is CASSEALPRHGGYTF.

The chain is built from TRBV6-5 and TRBJ2-3; D is possibly TRBD2 (7 bases). V lost 6 bases to trimming and J lost 2 bases, with 12 bases between them. The CDR3 runs to 14 residues. From germline, CDR1 is MNHEY and CDR2 SVGAGI. The CDR3 loop is CASRRGLDTDTQYF. The CDR3 DNA reads TGTGCCAGCAGGCGGGGGCTTGACACAGATACGCAGTATTTT.

The gene calls are TRBV5-6 and TRBJ1-2; D remains ambiguous. The CDR3 consists of 13 residues. The germline V gene encodes CDR1 SGHDT and CDR2 YYEEEE. Trimming removed 2 bases at V and 8 bases at J, with 13 bases between. The CDR3 DNA sequence: TGTGCCAGCAGCTTCAGTCCAGTCGGGGGCTACACCTTC. Its translation: CASSFSPVGGYTF.

The chain has TRBV5-4 and TRBJ2-7, with 7 nucleotides matching TRBD1. Germline V gene lookup returns CDR1 SGHNT and CDR2 YYREEE (reference sequence). The CDR3 contains 14 residues. Trimming at V came to 4 bases and at J to 2 bases, leaving 6 bases not matched to a gene. The DNA for the CDR3 is TGTGCCAGCAGCCTCCGGGGACAGACCTACGAGCAGTACTTC. Its protein is CASSLRGQTYEQYF.

V usage is TRBV2 and J usage is TRBJ2-5, with a possible D match to TRBD1 (5 bases). The CDR3 contains 13 residues. Trimming removed 11 bases from V and 4 bases from J, with 17 bases in between. The germline V gene has CDR1 SNHLY and CDR2 FYNNEI. The CDR3 loop is CADLVLGVETQYF. CDR3 sequence (DNA): TGTGCCGATCTGGTGTTAGGGGTAGAGACCCAGTACTTC.

V usage is TRBV7-7 and J usage is TRBJ2-2; 9 bases agree with TRBD2. Losses at the gene ends were 5 bases for V and 0 bases for J; bases not matched to a gene: 4. This CDR3 has 16 amino acids. In germline, CDR1 is SSHAT, CDR2 FNYEAQ (reference sequence). The CDR3 DNA is TGTGCCAGCAGCACATTAGCGGGGGCGAACACCGGGGAGCTGTTTTTT. Its protein is CASSTLAGANTGELFF.

The CDR3 DNA reads TGTGCCAGCAGATCGACAGGGGGAAACACCATATATTTT. It is translated as CASRSTGGNTIYF. The chain couples TRBV7-2 to TRBJ1-3; 7 bases are a match to TRBD1. CDR1 and CDR2 from the germline V gene are SGHTA and FQGNSA. The V gene end was trimmed by 6 bases and the J gene end by 4 bases; junction bases not matched to a gene: 3. The CDR3 loop spans 13 amino acids. Using reference TRBV7-2 and TRBJ1-3 for the parts outside the CDR3, the full variable domain is GAGVSQSPSNKVTEKGKDVELRCDPISGHTALYWYRQSLGQGLEFLIYFQGNSAPDKSGLPSDRFSAERTGGSVSTLTIQRTQQEDSAVYLCASRSTGGNTIYFGEGSWLTVV.

The genes are TRBV5-8 and TRBJ2-1; maybe TRBD1 (5 bases). CDR1 is SGHTS, CDR2 YDEGEE, per germline. V lost 0 bases and J 7 bases, leaving 17 bases between the germline ends. The CDR3 has 16 amino acids. The CDR3 DNA is TGTGCCAGCAGCTTGGCCGCGGACAACCTGGGGAATGAGCAGTTCTTC. Encoded protein: CASSLAADNLGNEQFF.

The J gene is TRBJ1-1, the V gene TRBV7-9, with D unresolved. The CDR3 is 14 amino acids. Germline V lookup: CDR1 SEHNR, CDR2 FQNEAQ (reference sequence). Trimming removed 5 bases at V and 5 bases at J, with 15 bases between. As DNA, the CDR3 is TGTGCCAGCAGCGCTCTGAGGGCAGCTACTGAAGCTTTCTTT. Its translation: CASSALRAATEAFF.

CDR3 in DNA: TGTGCCAGCAGTTCCAGGCGAGCCAACGTCCTGACTTTC. It yields the protein CASSSRRANVLTF. The chain carries TRBV6-2 or TRBV6-3 and TRBJ2-6; D ambiguous. Germline V gene data show CDR1 as MNHEY and CDR2 as SVGEGT. Trimming shortened V by 4 bases and J by 7 bases, and 8 bases separated the two germline ends. The CDR3 covers 13 residues.

This clone has just a few counts. The gene calls are TRBV9 and TRBJ1-1, with 8 bases fitting TRBD1. CDR1 is SGDLS and CDR2 is YYNGEE in the germline V gene. The CDR3 consists of 14 residues. With V trimmed by 3 bases and J by 1 base, 2 bases remained unmatched. The CDR3 loop reads CASSEGQENTEAFF. In DNA, the CDR3 is TGTGCCAGCAGCGAGGGACAGGAGAACACTGAAGCTTTCTTT. The complete variable domain, with remaining parts taken from reference TRBV9 and TRBJ1-1, reads DSGVTQTPKHLITATGQRVTLRCSPRSGDLSVYWYQQSLDQGLQFLIQYYNGEERAKGNILERFSAQQFPDLHSELNLSSLELGDSALYFCASSEGQENTEAFFGQGTRLTVV.

The chain employs TRBV2 and TRBJ2-7; 9 nucleotides agree with TRBD1. V gave up 7 bases and J gave up 3 bases; unmatched junction bases: 10. CDR1 is SNHLY and CDR2 is FYNNEI in the germline V gene. The CDR3 contains 15 residues. Written as DNA, the CDR3 is TGTGCCAGCACCGAGCCCGGGACAGGGAACTACGAGCAGTACTTC. Protein product: CASTEPGTGNYEQYF. The full variable domain, rest sourced from reference TRBV2 and TRBJ2-7, is EPEVTQTPSHQVTQMGQEVILRCVPISNHLYFYWYRQILGQKVEFLVSFYNNEISEKSEIFDDQFSVERPDGSNFTLKIRSTKLEDSAMYFCASTEPGTGNYEQYFGPGTRLTVT.

This clone showed up just once. The rearrangement joins TRBV7-2 to TRBJ2-1; D is perhaps TRBD2 (7 bases). The CDR3 sequence is 17 residues long. Trimming pared 7 bases from V and 9 bases from J, leaving 28 bases between. The germline V gene encodes CDR1 SGHTA and CDR2 FQGNSA. DNA for the CDR3: TGTGCCAGCATCCACTCGCGGGGGCGCCCCGATGAGGGTGAGCAGTTCTTC. Residues: CASIHSRGRPDEGEQFF.

This sequence joins TRBV20-1 and TRBJ1-1, with unresolved D. With 3 bases removed from V and 4 bases from J, the gap between germline ends came to 15 bases. Germline CDR1 DFQATT, CDR2 SNEGSKA (reference sequence). The CDR3 loop spans 14 amino acids. Written as DNA, the CDR3 is TGCAGTGCTAGTTCGAGGGCGCAAGTCACTGAAGCTTTCTTT. Residues: CSASSRAQVTEAFF.

This chain uses TRBV6-2 or TRBV6-3 with TRBJ2-7; a weak D match, TRBD1 (7 bases). Germline V gene lookup returns CDR1 MNHEY and CDR2 SVGEGT. V was pared by 6 bases and J by 1 base, with 22 bases between. CDR3 length: 17 amino acids. CDR3 protein: CASSEARGRRRSYEQYF. The CDR3 DNA follows: TGTGCCAGCAGCGAAGCCAGGGGGAGGCGGAGATCCTACGAGCAGTACTTC.

The chain employs TRBV9 and TRBJ1-2, with D possibly being TRBD1 (6 bases). The CDR3 is 12 amino acids. The germline V gene has CDR1 SGDLS and CDR2 YYNGEE. The V and J ends lost 3 bases and 6 bases respectively, with 9 bases between them. Here the CDR3 DNA reads TGTGCCAGCAGCGCGACAGGAAATGGCTACACCTTC. Protein product: CASSATGNGYTF.

In its sample, this clone was seen a few times. The J gene is TRBJ2-1, the V gene TRBV5-1, with 8 bases identical to TRBD2. Germline values: CDR1 SGHRS, CDR2 YFSETQ. J gave up 3 bases and V 1 base, and 3 bases lay outside the gene matches. CDR3 length: 15 amino acids. In DNA form, the CDR3 reads TGCGCCAGCAGCTTGCTTAGCGGGGACTACAATGAGCAGTTCTTC. Its protein product is CASSLLSGDYNEQFF.

V and J are TRBV28 and TRBJ1-2; the D gene is possibly TRBD1 (6 bases). This CDR3 spans 14 amino acids. The ends were cut back, 5 bases at V and 8 bases at J, with 18 bases in the middle. Germline CDR1 reads MDHEN; CDR2 reads SYDVKM. The CDR3 DNA is TGTGCCAGCAGTCTCCTCGTGGGGGCGTCAGGCTACACCTTC. The encoded protein is CASSLLVGASGYTF.